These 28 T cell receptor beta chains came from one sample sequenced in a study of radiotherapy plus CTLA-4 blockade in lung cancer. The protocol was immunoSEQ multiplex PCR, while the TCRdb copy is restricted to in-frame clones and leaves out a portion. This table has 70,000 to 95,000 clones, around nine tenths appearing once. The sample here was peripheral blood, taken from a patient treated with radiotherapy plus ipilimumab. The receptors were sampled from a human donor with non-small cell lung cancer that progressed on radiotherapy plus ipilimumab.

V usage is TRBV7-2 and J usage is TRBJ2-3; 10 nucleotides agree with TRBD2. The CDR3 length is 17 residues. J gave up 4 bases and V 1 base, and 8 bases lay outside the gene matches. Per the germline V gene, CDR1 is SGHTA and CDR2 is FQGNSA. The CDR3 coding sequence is TGTGCCAGCAGCTTAGATAGGCTAGCGGGGGTACCAGATACGCAGTATTTT. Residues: CASSLDRLAGVPDTQYF.

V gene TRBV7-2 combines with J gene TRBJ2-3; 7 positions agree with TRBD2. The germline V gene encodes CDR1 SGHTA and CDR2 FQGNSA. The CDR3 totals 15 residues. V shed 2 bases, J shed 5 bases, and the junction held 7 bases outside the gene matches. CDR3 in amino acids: CASSLNQRGQDTQYF. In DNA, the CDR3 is TGTGCCAGCAGCTTAAACCAGCGGGGCCAAGATACGCAGTATTTT.

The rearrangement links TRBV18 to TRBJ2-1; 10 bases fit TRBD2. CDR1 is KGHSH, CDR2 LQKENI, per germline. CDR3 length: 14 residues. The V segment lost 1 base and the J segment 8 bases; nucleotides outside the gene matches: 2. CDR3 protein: CASSPQREGHEQFF. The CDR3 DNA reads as TGTGCCAGCTCACCACAGCGGGAGGGGCATGAGCAGTTCTTC.

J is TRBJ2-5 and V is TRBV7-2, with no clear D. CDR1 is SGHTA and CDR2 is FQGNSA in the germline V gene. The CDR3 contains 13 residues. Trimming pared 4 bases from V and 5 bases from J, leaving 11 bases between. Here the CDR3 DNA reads TGTGCCAGCAGCTGGGCCCAAGGGGAGACCCAGTACTTC. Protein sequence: CASSWAQGETQYF.

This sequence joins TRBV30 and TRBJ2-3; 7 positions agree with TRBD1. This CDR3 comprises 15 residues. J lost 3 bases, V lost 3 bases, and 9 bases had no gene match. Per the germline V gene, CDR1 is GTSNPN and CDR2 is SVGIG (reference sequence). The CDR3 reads CAWSDGTVPTDTQYF. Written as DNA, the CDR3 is TGTGCCTGGAGCGACGGGACAGTTCCTACAGATACGCAGTATTTT.

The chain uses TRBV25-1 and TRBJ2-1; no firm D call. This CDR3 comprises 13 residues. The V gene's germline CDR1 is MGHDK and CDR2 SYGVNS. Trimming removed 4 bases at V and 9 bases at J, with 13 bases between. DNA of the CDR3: TGTGCCAGCAGTGTGTGGGGTCCGTTTGAGCAGTTCTTC. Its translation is CASSVWGPFEQFF.

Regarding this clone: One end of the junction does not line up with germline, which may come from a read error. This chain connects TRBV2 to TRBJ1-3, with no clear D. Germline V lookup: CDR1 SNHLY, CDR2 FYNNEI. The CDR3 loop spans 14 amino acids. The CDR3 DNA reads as TGTGCCAGCAGGGAAGTCGCTTCTGGAAACACCATATATTTT. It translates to CASREVASGNTIYF.

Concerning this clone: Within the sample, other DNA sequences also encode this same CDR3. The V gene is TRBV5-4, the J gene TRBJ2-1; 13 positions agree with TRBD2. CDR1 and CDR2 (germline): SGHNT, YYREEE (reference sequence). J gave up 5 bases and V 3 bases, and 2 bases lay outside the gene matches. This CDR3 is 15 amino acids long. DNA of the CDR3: TGTGCCAGCAGCTCTGGGACTAGCGGGGACAATGAGCAGTTCTTC. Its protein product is CASSSGTSGDNEQFF.

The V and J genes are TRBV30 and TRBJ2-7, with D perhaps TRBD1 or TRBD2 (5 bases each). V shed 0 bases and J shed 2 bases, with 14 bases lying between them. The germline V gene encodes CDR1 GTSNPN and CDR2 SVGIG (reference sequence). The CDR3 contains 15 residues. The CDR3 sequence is CAWSVGTITPYEQYF. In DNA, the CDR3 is TGTGCCTGGAGTGTGGGGACCATCACACCCTACGAGCAGTACTTC.

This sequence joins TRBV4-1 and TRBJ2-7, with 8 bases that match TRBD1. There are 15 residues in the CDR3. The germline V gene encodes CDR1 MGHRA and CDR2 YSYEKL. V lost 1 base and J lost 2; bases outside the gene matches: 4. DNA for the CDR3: TGCGCCAGCAGCCAAGCAGGGGGCAGCCCCTACGAGCAGTACTTC. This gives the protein CASSQAGGSPYEQYF.

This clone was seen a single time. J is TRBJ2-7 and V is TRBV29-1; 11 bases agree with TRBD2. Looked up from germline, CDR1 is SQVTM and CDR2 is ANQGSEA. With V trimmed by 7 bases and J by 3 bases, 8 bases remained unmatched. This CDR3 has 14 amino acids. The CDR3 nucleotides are TGCAGCGCCCGGGGGACTAGCGGTTTCTACGAGCAGTACTTC. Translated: CSARGTSGFYEQYF.

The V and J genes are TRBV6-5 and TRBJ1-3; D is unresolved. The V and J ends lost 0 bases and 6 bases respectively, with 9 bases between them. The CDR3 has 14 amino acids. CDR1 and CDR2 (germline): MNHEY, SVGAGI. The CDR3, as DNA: TGTGCCAGCAGTTACTCTTCCTTGCCAAACACCATATATTTT. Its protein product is CASSYSSLPNTIYF.

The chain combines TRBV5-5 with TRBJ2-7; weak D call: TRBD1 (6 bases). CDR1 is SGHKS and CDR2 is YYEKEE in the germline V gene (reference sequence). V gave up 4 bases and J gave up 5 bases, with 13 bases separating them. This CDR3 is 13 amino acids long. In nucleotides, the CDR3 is TGTGCCAGCAGCGAGGACAGTCCCCACGAGCAGTACTTC. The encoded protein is CASSEDSPHEQYF.

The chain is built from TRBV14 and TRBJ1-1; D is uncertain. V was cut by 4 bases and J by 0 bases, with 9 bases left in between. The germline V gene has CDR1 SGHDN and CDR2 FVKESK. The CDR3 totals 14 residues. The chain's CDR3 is CASSPYSMNTEAFF. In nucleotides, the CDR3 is TGTGCCAGCAGCCCGTACAGTATGAACACTGAAGCTTTCTTT.

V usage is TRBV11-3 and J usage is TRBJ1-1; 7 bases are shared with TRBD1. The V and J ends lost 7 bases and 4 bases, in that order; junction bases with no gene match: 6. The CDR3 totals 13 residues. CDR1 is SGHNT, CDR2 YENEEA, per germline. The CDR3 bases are TGTGCCAGCACCGAGGAGGGGGCCACTGAAGCTTTCTTT. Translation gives CASTEEGATEAFF. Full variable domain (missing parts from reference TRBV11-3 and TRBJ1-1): EAGVVQSPRYKIIEKKQPVAFWCNPISGHNTLYWYLQNLGQGPELLIRYENEEAVDDSQLPKDRFSAERLKGVDSTLKIQPAELGDSAVYLCASTEEGATEAFFGQGTRLTVV.

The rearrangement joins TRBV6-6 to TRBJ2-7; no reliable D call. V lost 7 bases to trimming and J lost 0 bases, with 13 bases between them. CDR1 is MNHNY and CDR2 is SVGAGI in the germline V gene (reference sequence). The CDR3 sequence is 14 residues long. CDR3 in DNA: TGTGCCAGCACTGGGCAGTTGAGCTCCTACGAGCAGTACTTC. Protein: CASTGQLSSYEQYF.

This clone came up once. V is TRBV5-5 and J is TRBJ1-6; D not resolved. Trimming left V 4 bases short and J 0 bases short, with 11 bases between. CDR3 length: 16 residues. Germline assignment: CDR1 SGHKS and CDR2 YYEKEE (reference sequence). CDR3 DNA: TGTGCCAGCAGCATGGACCTAAGCTCCTATAATTCACCCCTCCACTTT. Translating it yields CASSMDLSSYNSPLHF.

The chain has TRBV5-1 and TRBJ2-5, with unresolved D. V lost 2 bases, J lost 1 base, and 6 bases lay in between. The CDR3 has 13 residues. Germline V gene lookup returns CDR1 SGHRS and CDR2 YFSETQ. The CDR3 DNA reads TGCGCCAGCAGCTTTACATCCCAAGAGACCCAGTACTTC. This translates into CASSFTSQETQYF.

The CDR3 nucleotides are TGCGCCAGCAGCCAAGAAGCGGGACAAGAAAACTATGGCTACACCTTC. Protein product: CASSQEAGQENYGYTF. The chain couples TRBV4-1 to TRBJ1-2; tentatively, D is TRBD1 (6 bases). Between the trimmed V and J ends, which lost 0 bases and 2 bases, there was a span of 13 bases. CDR1 is MGHRA and CDR2 is YSYEKL in the germline V gene. The CDR3 sequence is 16 residues long.

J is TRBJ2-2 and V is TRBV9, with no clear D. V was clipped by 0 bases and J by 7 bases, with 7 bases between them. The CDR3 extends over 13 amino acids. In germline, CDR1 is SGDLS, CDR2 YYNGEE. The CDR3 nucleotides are TGTGCCAGCAGCGTAGCTAGTGGCGGGGAGCTGTTTTTT. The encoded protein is CASSVASGGELFF.

The CDR3 bases are TGTGCCAGCAGTTTAGCTGGGACAGGGTATGGCTACACCTTC. Protein: CASSLAGTGYGYTF. V is TRBV27 and J is TRBJ1-2; 9 bases agree with TRBD1. The CDR3 is 14 residues long. Germline lookup yields CDR1 MNHEY and CDR2 SMNVEV (reference sequence). The V and J ends lost 2 bases and 5 bases, in that order; junction bases with no gene match: 3.

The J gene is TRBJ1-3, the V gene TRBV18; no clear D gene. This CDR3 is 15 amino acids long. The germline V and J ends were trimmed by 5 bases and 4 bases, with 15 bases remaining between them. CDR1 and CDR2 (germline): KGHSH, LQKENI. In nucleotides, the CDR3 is TGTGCCAGCTCAATCTACCACACTAGCGGAAACACCATATATTTT. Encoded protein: CASSIYHTSGNTIYF.

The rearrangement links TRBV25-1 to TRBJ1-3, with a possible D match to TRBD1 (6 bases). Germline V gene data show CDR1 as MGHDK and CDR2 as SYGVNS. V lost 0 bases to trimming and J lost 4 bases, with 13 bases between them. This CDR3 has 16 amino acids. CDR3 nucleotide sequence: TGTGCCAGCAGTGAATATATCGGGAGGGGGGGAAACACCATATATTTT. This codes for CASSEYIGRGGNTIYF.

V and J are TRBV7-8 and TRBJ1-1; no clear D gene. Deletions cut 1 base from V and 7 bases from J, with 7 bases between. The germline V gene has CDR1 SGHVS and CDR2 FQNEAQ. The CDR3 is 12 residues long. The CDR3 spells CASSLVSGEAFF. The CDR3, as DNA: TGTGCCAGCAGCTTAGTTTCGGGTGAAGCTTTCTTT.

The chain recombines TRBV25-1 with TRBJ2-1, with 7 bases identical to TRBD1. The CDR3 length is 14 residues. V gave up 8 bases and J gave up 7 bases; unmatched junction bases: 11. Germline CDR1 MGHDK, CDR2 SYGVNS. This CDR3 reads CASSAIRDSNEQFF. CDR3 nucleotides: TGTGCCAGCTCGGCCATCCGGGACAGTAATGAGCAGTTCTTC.

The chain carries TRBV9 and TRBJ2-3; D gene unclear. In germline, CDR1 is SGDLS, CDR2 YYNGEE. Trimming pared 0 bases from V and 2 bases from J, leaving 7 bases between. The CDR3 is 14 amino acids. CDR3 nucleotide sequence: TGTGCCAGCAGCGTAGCACAGATCACAGATACGCAGTATTTT. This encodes CASSVAQITDTQYF.

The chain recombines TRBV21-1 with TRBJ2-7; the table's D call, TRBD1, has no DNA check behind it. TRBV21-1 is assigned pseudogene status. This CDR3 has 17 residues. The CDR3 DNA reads TGTGCCAGCAGCCCTCAATTAATCCGGGACAGGTCTTACGAGCAGTACTTC. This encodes CASSPQLIRDRSYEQYF.

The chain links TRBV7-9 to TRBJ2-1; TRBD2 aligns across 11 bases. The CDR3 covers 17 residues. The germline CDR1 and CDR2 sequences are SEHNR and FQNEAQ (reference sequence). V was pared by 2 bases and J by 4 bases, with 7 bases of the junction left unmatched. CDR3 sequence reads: CASSLRQGLAEYNEQFF. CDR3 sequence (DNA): TGTGCCAGCAGCTTAAGGCAGGGACTAGCGGAGTACAATGAGCAGTTCTTC.